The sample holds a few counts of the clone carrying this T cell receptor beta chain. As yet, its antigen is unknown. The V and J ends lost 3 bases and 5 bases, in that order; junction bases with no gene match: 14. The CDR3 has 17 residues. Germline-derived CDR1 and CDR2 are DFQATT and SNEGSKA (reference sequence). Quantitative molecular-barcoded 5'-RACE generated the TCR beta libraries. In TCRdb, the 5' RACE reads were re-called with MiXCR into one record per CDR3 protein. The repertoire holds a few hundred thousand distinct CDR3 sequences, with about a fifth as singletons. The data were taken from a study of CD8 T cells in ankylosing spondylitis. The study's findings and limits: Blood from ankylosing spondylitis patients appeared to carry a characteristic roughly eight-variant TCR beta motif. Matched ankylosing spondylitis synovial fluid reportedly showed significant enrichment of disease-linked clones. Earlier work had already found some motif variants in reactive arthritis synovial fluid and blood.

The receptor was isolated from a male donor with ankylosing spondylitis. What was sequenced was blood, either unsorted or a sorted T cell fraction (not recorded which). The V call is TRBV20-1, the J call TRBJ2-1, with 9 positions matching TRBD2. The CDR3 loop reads CSARGLASVGLHNEQFF. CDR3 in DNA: TGCAGTGCTAGGGGACTAGCCTCGGTCGGTCTTCACAATGAGCAGTTCTTC.